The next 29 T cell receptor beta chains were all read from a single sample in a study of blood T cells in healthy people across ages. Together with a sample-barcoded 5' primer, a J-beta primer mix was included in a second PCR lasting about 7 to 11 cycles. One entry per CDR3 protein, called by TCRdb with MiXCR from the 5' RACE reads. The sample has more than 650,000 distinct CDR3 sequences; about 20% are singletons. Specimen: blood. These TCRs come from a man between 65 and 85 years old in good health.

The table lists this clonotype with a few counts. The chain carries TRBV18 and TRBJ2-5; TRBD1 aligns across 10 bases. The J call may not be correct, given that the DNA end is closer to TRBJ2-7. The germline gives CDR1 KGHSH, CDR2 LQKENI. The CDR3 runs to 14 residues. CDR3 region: CASSPGTGVYEQYF. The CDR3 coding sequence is TGTGCCAGCTCACCCGGGACAGGGGTCTACGAGCAGTACTTC.

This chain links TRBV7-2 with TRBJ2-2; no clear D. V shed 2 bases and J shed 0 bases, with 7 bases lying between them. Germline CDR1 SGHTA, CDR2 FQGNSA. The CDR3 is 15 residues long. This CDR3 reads CASSLLYSNTGELFF. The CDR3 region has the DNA TGTGCCAGCAGCTTACTTTATTCGAACACCGGGGAGCTGTTTTTT.

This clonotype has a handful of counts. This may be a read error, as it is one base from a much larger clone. The CDR3 coding sequence is TGCGCCAGCAGCGTGGGGGATATGATGTACGAGCAGTACTTC. Its translation: CASSVGDMMYEQYF. The V call is TRBV5-1, the J call TRBJ2-7; perhaps D is TRBD1 or TRBD2 (5 bases each). V lost 4 bases to trimming and J lost 4 bases, with 15 bases between them. CDR3 length equals 14 residues. The V gene's germline CDR1 is SGHRS and CDR2 YFSETQ.

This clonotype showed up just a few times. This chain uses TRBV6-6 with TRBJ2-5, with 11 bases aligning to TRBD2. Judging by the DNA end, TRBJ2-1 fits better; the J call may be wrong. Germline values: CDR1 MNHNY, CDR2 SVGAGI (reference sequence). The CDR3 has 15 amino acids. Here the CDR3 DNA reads TGTGCCAGCATTGAAAGACTAGCGGGGAGATCAGAGCAGTTCTTC. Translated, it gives CASIERLAGRSEQFF.

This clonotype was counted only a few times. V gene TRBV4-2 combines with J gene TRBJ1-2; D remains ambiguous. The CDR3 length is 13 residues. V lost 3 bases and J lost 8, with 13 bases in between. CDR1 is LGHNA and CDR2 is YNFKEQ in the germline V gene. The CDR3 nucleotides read TGTGCCAGCAGCCAGGAACTCCGGAGCGGCTACACCTTC. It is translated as CASSQELRSGYTF.

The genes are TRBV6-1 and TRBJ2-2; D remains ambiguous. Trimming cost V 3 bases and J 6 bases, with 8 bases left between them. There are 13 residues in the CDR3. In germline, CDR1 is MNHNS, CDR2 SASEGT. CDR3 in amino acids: CASSDTSAGELFF. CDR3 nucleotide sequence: TGTGCCAGCAGTGATACGAGTGCCGGGGAGCTGTTTTTT.

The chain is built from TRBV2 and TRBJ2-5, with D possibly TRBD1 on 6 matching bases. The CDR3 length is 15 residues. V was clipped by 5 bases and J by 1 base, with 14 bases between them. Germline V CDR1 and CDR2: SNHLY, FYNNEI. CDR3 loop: CASSPETGSQETQYF. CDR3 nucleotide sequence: TGTGCCAGCAGTCCAGAGACAGGATCCCAAGAGACCCAGTACTTC. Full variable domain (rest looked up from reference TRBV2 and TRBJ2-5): EPEVTQTPSHQVTQMGQEVILRCVPISNHLYFYWYRQILGQKVEFLVSFYNNEISEKSEIFDDQFSVERPDGSNFTLKIRSTKLEDSAMYFCASSPETGSQETQYFGPGTRLLVL.

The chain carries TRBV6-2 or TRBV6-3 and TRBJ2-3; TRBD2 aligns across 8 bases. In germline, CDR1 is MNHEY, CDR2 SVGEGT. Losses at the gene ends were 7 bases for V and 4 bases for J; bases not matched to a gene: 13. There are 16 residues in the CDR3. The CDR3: CASNPSWGGGSDTQYF. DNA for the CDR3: TGTGCCAGCAATCCCTCGTGGGGCGGGGGGTCAGATACGCAGTATTTT.

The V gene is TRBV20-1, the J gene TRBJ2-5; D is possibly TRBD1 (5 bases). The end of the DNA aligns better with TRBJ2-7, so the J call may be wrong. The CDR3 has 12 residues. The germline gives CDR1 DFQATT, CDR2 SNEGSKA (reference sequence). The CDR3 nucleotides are TGCAGTGCCCTGGCCAGGGTGTACGAGCAGTACTTC. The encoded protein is CSALARVYEQYF.

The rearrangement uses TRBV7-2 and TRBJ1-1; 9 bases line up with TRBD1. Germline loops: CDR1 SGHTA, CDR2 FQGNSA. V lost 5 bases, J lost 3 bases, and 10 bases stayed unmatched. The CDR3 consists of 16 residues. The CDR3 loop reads CASSVDGTGFDTEAFF. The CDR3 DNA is TGTGCCAGCAGCGTCGACGGGACAGGGTTTGACACTGAAGCTTTCTTT.

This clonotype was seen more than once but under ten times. The CDR3 DNA sequence: TGTGCCAGCAGTTACATCGAGGGCCAGGGCCAGTTTGAGCAGTTCTTC. Translating it yields CASSYIEGQGQFEQFF. The rearrangement joins TRBV6-6 to TRBJ2-1; D may be TRBD1 or TRBD2 (5 bases each). Germline loops: CDR1 MNHNY, CDR2 SVGAGI (reference sequence). V was cut by 2 bases and J by 9 bases, with 20 bases left in between. CDR3 length: 16 amino acids.

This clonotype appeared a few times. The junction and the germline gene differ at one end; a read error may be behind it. Here the CDR3 DNA reads TGTGTCAGCAGCTACTGGACGGAATCCTACGAGCAGTACTTC. This gives the protein CVSSYWTESYEQYF. The rearrangement links TRBV11-2 to TRBJ2-7; unclear D gene. This CDR3 is built from 14 residues. Germline values: CDR1 SGHAT, CDR2 FQNNGV.

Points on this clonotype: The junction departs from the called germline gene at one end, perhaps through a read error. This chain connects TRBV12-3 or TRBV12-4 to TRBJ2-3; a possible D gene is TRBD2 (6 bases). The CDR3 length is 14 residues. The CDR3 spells CASSPGTATDAQYF. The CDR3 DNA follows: TGTGCCAGCTCACCCGGGACTGCAACAGATGCGCAGTATTTT.

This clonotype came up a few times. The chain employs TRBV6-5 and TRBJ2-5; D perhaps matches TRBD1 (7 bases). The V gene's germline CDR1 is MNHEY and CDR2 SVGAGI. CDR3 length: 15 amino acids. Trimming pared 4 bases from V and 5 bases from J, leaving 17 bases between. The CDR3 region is CASSSIGQAGETQYF. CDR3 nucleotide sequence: TGTGCCAGCAGTTCAATCGGACAGGCGGGGGAGACCCAGTACTTC.

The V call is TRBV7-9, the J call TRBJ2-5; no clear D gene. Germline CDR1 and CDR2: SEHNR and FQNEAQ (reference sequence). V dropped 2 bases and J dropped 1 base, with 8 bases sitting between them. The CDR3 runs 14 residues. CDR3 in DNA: TGTGCCAGCAGCTTACAGGTGGTCCAAGAGACCCAGTACTTC. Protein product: CASSLQVVQETQYF.

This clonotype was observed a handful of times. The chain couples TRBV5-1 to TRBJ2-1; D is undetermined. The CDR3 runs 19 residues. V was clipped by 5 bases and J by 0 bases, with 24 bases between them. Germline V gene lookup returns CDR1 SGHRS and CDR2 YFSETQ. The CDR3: CASRGRTLELINSYNEQFF. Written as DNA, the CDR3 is TGCGCCAGCAGAGGAAGGACGCTCGAGCTAATCAACTCCTACAATGAGCAGTTCTTC. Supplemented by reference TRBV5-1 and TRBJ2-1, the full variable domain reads KAGVTQTPRYLIKTRGQQVTLSCSPISGHRSVSWYQQTPGQGLQFLFEYFSETQRNKGNFPGRFSGRQFSNSRSEMNVSTLELGDSALYLCASRGRTLELINSYNEQFFGPGTRLTVL.

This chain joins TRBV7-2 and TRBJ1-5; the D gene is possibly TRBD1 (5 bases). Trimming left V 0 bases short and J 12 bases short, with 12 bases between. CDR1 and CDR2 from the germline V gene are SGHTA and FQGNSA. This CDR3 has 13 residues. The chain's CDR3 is CASSLAGGALQHF. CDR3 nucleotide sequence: TGTGCCAGCAGCTTAGCGGGGGGAGCTCTCCAGCATTTT.

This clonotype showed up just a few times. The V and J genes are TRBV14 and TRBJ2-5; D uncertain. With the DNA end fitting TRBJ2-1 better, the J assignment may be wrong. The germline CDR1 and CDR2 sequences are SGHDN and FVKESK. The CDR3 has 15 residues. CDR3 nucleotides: TGTGCCAGCAGCCAAGATCGTTACCCGGCGGATGAGCAGTTCTTC. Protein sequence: CASSQDRYPADEQFF.

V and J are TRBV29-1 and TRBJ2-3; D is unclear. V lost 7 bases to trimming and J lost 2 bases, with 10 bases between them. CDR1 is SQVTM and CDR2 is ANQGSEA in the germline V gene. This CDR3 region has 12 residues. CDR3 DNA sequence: TGCAGCGCTGGGATGCTCACAGATACGCAGTATTTT. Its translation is CSAGMLTDTQYF.

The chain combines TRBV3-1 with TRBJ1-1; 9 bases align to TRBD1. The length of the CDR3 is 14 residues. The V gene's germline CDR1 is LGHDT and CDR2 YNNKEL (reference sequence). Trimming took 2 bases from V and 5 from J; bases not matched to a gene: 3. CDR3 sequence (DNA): TGTGCCAGCAGCCAACGTGGACAGGGGACTGAAGCTTTCTTT. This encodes CASSQRGQGTEAFF.

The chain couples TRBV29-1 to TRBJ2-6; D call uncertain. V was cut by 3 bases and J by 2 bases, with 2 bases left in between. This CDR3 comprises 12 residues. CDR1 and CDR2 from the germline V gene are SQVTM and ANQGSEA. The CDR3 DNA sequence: TGCAGCGTTGATGCTGGGGCCAACGTCCTGACTTTC. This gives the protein CSVDAGANVLTF.

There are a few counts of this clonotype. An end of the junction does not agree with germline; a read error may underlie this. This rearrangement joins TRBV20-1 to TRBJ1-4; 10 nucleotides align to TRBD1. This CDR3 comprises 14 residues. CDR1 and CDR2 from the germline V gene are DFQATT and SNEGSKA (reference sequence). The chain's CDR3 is CSVRTGTGDEKLSF. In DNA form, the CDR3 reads TGCAGTGTTAGAACCGGGACAGGGGACGAAAAACTGTCTTTT.

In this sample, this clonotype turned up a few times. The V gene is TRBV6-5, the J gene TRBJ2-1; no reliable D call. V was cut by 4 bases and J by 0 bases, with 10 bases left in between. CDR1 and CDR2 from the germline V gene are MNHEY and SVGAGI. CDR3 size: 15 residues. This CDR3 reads CASSSQARSYNEQFF. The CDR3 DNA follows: TGTGCCAGCAGTTCTCAGGCCCGCTCCTACAATGAGCAGTTCTTC.

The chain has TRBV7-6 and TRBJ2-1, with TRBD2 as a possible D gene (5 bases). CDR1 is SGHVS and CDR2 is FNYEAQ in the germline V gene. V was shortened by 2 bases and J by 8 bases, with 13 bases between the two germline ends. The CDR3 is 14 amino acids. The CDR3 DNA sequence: TGTGCCAGCAGCTTATCGGGGTCGACCTATGAGCAGTTCTTC. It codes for CASSLSGSTYEQFF.

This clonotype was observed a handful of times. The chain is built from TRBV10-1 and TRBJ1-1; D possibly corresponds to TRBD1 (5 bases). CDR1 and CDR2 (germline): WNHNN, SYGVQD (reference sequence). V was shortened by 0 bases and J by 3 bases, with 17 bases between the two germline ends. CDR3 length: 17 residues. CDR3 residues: CASSESGRTGGYTEAFF. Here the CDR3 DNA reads TGCGCCAGCAGTGAGTCGGGTAGAACAGGAGGGTACACTGAAGCTTTCTTT.

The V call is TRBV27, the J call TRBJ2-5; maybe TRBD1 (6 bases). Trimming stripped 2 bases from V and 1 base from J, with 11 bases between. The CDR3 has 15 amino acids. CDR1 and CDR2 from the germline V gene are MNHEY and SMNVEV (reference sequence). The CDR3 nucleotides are TGTGCCAGCAGTTTACAGGGGTTTGGCCAAGAGACCCAGTACTTC. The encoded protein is CASSLQGFGQETQYF.

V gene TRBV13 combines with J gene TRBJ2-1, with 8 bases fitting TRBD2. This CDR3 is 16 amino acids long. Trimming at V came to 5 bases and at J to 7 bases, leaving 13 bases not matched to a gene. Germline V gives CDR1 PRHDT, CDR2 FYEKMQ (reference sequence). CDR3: CASSLTQIAGRNEQFF. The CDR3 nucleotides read TGTGCCAGCAGCCTCACCCAAATAGCGGGGAGGAATGAGCAGTTCTTC.

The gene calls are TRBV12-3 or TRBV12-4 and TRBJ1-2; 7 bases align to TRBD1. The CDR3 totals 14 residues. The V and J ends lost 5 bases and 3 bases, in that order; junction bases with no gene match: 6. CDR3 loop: CASSIQGTYYGYTF. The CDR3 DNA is TGTGCCAGCAGTATACAGGGGACGTACTATGGCTACACCTTC.

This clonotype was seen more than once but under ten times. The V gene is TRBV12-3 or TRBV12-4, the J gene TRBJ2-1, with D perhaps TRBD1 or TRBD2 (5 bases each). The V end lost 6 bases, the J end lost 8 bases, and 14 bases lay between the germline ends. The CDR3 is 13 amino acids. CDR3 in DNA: TGTGCCAGCAGCCAGGGACCAGCCTATGAGCAGTTCTTC. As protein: CASSQGPAYEQFF.